This TCR beta chain was captured by sequencing in a study of Tregs in tolerant kidney transplant recipients. Looking at the study overall: An approximately 3-day belatacept mixed lymphocyte reaction, sometimes plus 5-day graft donor restimulation, preceded CD4+CD25+CD127- sorting. Overall study results and limits: Biological reproducibility was not directly addressed, but technical replication error appeared minimal. Few patients were studied, so findings need validation in larger groups.

With regard to this clone: Its specificity is unknown.

Some clones are missing from TCRdb's copy, which holds only in-frame ones; the method was immunoSEQ multiplex PCR. Of some 20,000 clones in the sample, roughly 65% were seen once. The CDR3 runs to 16 residues. V lost 2 bases and J 2 bases, leaving 14 bases between the germline ends. The germline V gene has CDR1 LNHDA and CDR2 SQIVND (reference sequence). The specimen sequenced was Tregs from blood cultured with allogeneic cells. The sequence was obtained from a human donor in good health. The chain recombines TRBV19 with TRBJ2-3; D is perhaps TRBD2 (6 bases). The CDR3 loop is CASSIISGLFTDTQYF. Written as DNA, the CDR3 is TGTGCCAGTAGTATAATTAGCGGACTCTTCACAGATACGCAGTATTTT.